These 11 T cell receptor beta chains were all obtained from the same sample, sequenced in a study of cytomegalovirus exposure and HLA in healthy donors. Amplification used 60 Vbeta primers and 13 Jbeta primers. Repertoires were generated with immunoSEQ multiplex PCR, while TCRdb's copy carries only in-frame clones and drops some. The record lists fewer than 110,000 clones, of which the ten most abundant hold 3.5%. The specimen sequenced was PBMCs. The receptor set was obtained from a man aged 40-49 years in good health and CMV-seronegative.

Turning to this clone: The junction and the germline gene differ at one end; a read error may be behind it. The V gene is TRBV5-1, the J gene TRBJ1-1; D remains ambiguous. The CDR3 extends over 14 amino acids. Germline CDR1 and CDR2: SGHRS and YFSETQ. The CDR3 sequence: CASSLRGMNIEAFF. The CDR3 DNA is TGCGCCAGCAGCTTGAGAGGGATGAACATTGAAGCTTTCTTT. Full variable domain (remainder filled in from reference TRBV5-1 and TRBJ1-1): KAGVTQTPRYLIKTRGQQVTLSCSPISGHRSVSWYQQTPGQGLQFLFEYFSETQRNKGNFPGRFSGRQFSNSRSEMNVSTLELGDSALYLCASSLRGMNIEAFFGQGTRLTVV.

The V gene is TRBV7-2, the J gene TRBJ2-5; no clear D. In germline, CDR1 is SGHTA, CDR2 FQGNSA. The CDR3 is made up of 13 amino acids. V was pared by 1 base and J by 5 bases, with 8 bases between. The CDR3 sequence is CASSLVERETQYF. In DNA form, the CDR3 reads TGTGCCAGCAGCTTAGTCGAGAGGGAGACCCAGTACTTC. Full variable domain (outside the CDR3, taken from reference TRBV7-2 and TRBJ2-5): GAGVSQSPSNKVTEKGKDVELRCDPISGHTALYWYRQSLGQGLEFLIYFQGNSAPDKSGLPSDRFSAERTGGSVSTLTIQRTQQEDSAVYLCASSLVERETQYFGPGTRLLVL.

Regarding this clone: The same CDR3 can be traced to other DNA sequences in this sample. The chain uses TRBV11-2 and TRBJ2-3; no definite D call. CDR3 length: 13 amino acids. Germline V CDR1 and CDR2: SGHAT, FQNNGV. Trimming took 5 bases from V and 1 from J, leaving 7 bases between them. CDR3 loop: CASSLSRTDTQYF. In DNA, the CDR3 is TGTGCCAGCAGCCTCTCCCGCACAGATACGCAGTATTTT.

This chain uses TRBV15 with TRBJ2-3, with 14 positions matching TRBD2. The CDR3 totals 16 residues. CDR1 and CDR2 from the germline V gene are LNHNV and YYDKDF (reference sequence). V shed 4 bases, J shed 3 bases, and the junction held 3 bases outside the gene matches. This chain's CDR3 is CATSTGTSGSTDTQYF. The CDR3 nucleotides are TGTGCCACCAGCACCGGGACTAGCGGGAGTACAGATACGCAGTATTTT. Full variable domain (outside the CDR3, taken from reference TRBV15 and TRBJ2-3): DAMVIQNPRYQVTQFGKPVTLSCSQTLNHNVMYWYQQKSSQAPKLLFHYYDKDFNNEADTPDNFQSRRPNTSFCFLDIRSPGLGDTAMYLCATSTGTSGSTDTQYFGPGTRLTVL.

The chain couples TRBV7-9 to TRBJ2-1; a weak D match, TRBD1 (6 bases). Germline V gene lookup returns CDR1 SEHNR and CDR2 FQNEAQ (reference sequence). The V and J ends lost 5 bases and 5 bases respectively, with 16 bases between them. CDR3 length equals 15 residues. CDR3 sequence reads: CASSARGFSDNEQFF. DNA for the CDR3: TGTGCCAGCAGCGCCAGGGGATTTTCGGACAATGAGCAGTTCTTC.

The rearrangement joins TRBV4-3 to TRBJ1-1, with a possible D match to TRBD1 (5 bases). CDR3 length: 15 amino acids. From germline, CDR1 is LGHNA and CDR2 YSLEER. V lost 1 base to trimming and J lost 10 bases, with 19 bases between them. The CDR3 spells CASSQVGAGVKSAFF. In DNA, the CDR3 is TGCGCCAGCAGCCAAGTGGGAGCGGGGGTGAAGTCAGCTTTCTTT.

This chain links TRBV5-6 with TRBJ1-5, with a possible D match to TRBD1 (5 bases). Germline loops: CDR1 SGHDT, CDR2 YYEEEE. V dropped 6 bases and J dropped 4 bases, with 14 bases sitting between them. The CDR3 covers 14 residues. Here the CDR3 reads CASNLGGGNQPQHF. CDR3 sequence (DNA): TGTGCCAGCAATCTGGGGGGGGGTAATCAGCCCCAGCATTTT. Full variable domain (missing parts from reference TRBV5-6 and TRBJ1-5): DAGVTQSPTHLIKTRGQQVTLRCSPKSGHDTVSWYQQALGQGPQFIFQYYEEEERQRGNFPDRFSGHQFPNYSSELNVNALLLGDSALYLCASNLGGGNQPQHFGDGTRLSIL.

This sequence joins TRBV5-1 and TRBJ2-7; 7 bases are a match to TRBD1. The CDR3 sequence is 14 residues long. V lost 5 bases and J lost 3; bases outside the gene matches: 8. Per germline, CDR1 SGHRS and CDR2 YFSETQ. CDR3 region: CASSPDRANYEQYF. CDR3 DNA sequence: TGCGCCAGCAGTCCTGACAGGGCCAACTACGAGCAGTACTTC.

The chain joins TRBV7-9 to TRBJ2-1, with TRBD2 matching over 8 bases. The germline V gene encodes CDR1 SEHNR and CDR2 FQNEAQ (reference sequence). The CDR3 contains 16 residues. J gave up 7 bases and V 5 bases, and 13 bases lay outside the gene matches. CDR3 loop: CASSSSVAGGRNEQFF. The CDR3 bases are TGTGCCAGCAGCAGCTCTGTGGCGGGAGGTAGAAATGAGCAGTTCTTC.

J is TRBJ2-7 and V is TRBV13; 7 positions match TRBD1. V shed 3 bases, J shed 1 base, and the junction held 3 bases outside the gene matches. CDR3 length equals 14 residues. Germline V lookup: CDR1 PRHDT, CDR2 FYEKMQ (reference sequence). CDR3 in amino acids: CASSLTGTSYEQYF. Written as DNA, the CDR3 is TGTGCCAGCAGCTTGACAGGGACGTCCTACGAGCAGTACTTC.

The gene calls are TRBV29-1 and TRBJ2-6; weak D call: TRBD1 (5 bases). CDR1 is SQVTM, CDR2 ANQGSEA, per germline. V was pared by 7 bases and J by 0 bases, with 10 bases between. This CDR3 spans 14 amino acids. CDR3 region: CSALGASGANVLTF. CDR3 sequence (DNA): TGCAGCGCCCTAGGGGCCTCTGGGGCCAACGTCCTGACTTTC.